A selection of T cell receptor beta chains follows, all from one sample in a study of blood T cell repertoires in COVID-19. Clones were read by immunoSEQ multiplex PCR, and TCRdb kept only the in-frame ones, dropping some. The data hold about 73,000 clones, with 80% to 90% observed a single time. The sequenced material came from peripheral blood. All receptors come from a man aged 50 or older with active COVID-19. The CDR3 runs from the conserved cysteine through the conserved F or W. Fields, in order: V gene, CDR3 protein.

>TRBV3-1/TRBV3-2
CASIPARVAYNEQFF
>TRBV7-6
CASSPKTGTDTQYF
>TRBV9
CASSVTGSNHEQYF
>TRBV9
CASSTAWDSSYEQYF
>TRBV7-3
CASSLLAVSTDTQYF
>TRBV19
CASRNQGAVGYTF
>TRBV5-1
CASSLAARGEETQYF
>TRBV7-2
CASSPRTGLSGNTIYF
>TRBV25-1
CASSASSFGYTF
>TRBV7-8
CASSHRTGSSPLHF
>TRBV27
CASSLSRASGRRNNEQFF
>TRBV7-9
CASSLGQQNTEAFF
>TRBV5-1
CASSLALDRGAEQFF
>TRBV19
CASREAGPYYEQYF
>TRBV7-2
CASSLVGGPNTGELFF
>TRBV19
CASSMGLQETQYF
>TRBV9
CASSVGGRADGELFF
>TRBV27
CASSLLAGATYEQYF
>TRBV2
CASRFGQDNSPLHF
>TRBV10-2
CATATLAGPTDTQYF
>TRBV7-9
CASSRGGDTQYF
>TRBV6-1
CASSEQGGNEKLFF
>TRBV4-1
CASSQESGGAGRTDTQYF
>TRBV4-2
CASSQELRGENNEQFF
>TRBV29-1
CSVAGGDQPQHF
>TRBV6-1
CASSESNYNEQFF